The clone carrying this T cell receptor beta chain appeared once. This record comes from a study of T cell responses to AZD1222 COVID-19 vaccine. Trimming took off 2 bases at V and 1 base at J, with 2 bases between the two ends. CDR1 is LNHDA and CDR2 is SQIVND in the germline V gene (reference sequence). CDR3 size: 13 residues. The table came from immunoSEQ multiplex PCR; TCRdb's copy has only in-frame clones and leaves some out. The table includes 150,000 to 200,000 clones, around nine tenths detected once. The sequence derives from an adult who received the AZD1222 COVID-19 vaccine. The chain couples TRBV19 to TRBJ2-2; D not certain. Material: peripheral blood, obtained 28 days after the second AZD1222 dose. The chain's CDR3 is CASSIKNTGELFF. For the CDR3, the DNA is TGTGCCAGTAGTATAAAGAACACCGGGGAGCTGTTTTTT.